These 22 T cell receptor beta chains were all obtained from the same sample, sequenced in a study of Graves' ophthalmopathy and Graves' hyperthyroidism. RNA served as the template for amplifying TCR beta CDR3 regions. HTBI primers were employed in first-round RT-PCR, then a second-round multiplex PCR followed. TCRdb re-called the multiplex PCR reads through MiXCR, storing one row per CDR3 protein. The sample shows about 550,000 distinct CDR3 sequences, approximately 35% of them seen only once. Specimen: peripheral blood or thyroid tissue (not recorded which). Receptors were obtained from an adult man with Graves' hyperthyroidism.

This clonotype was counted at least ten times. V gene TRBV7-8 combines with J gene TRBJ1-1; no firm D call. The CDR3 extends over 13 amino acids. The V gene's germline CDR1 is SGHVS and CDR2 FQNEAQ. The ends were cut back, 2 bases at V and 7 bases at J, with 11 bases in the middle. In DNA, the CDR3 is TGTGCCAGCAGCTTACGTCGGGAGAGTGAAGCTTTCTTT. Its protein product is CASSLRRESEAFF.

This clonotype was observed many times. This sequence joins TRBV20-1 and TRBJ1-4, with D possibly matching TRBD1 (5 bases). Germline V gene sequence: CDR1 DFQATT, CDR2 SNEGSKA (reference sequence). The CDR3 spans 17 residues. V lost 2 bases and J lost 0, with 16 bases in between. The chain's CDR3 is CSARPFPGKATNEKLFF. The CDR3 DNA is TGCAGTGCTAGACCATTTCCAGGGAAAGCAACTAATGAAAAACTGTTTTTT.

The chain links TRBV7-9 to TRBJ2-7; D is perhaps TRBD1 or TRBD2 (6 bases each). The CDR3 loop spans 14 amino acids. Trimming took 6 bases from V and 2 from J, leaving 14 bases between them. Looked up from germline, CDR1 is SEHNR and CDR2 is FQNEAQ (reference sequence). For the CDR3, the DNA is TGTGCCAGCAGTGGCGGGGACAACCCCTACGAGCAGTACTTC. As protein: CASSGGDNPYEQYF.

This clonotype was observed at least ten times. V gene TRBV6-5 combines with J gene TRBJ1-3; D possibly corresponds to TRBD1 (5 bases). CDR3 length: 12 residues. Trimming pared 7 bases from V and 7 bases from J, leaving 11 bases between. CDR1 is MNHEY, CDR2 SVGAGI, per germline. The CDR3 loop is CASTNGGNTIYF. The CDR3, as DNA: TGTGCCAGCACCAACGGGGGGAACACCATATATTTT.

V and J are TRBV29-1 and TRBJ1-2; D is possibly TRBD1 (5 bases). The germline CDR1 and CDR2 sequences are SQVTM and ANQGSEA. Trimming took 6 bases from V and 5 from J, leaving 13 bases between them. The length of the CDR3 is 12 residues. The CDR3 DNA is TGCAGCGTAACCGGGACGTCATATGGCTACACCTTC. This sequence encodes CSVTGTSYGYTF.

This clonotype has ten or more counts. The gene calls are TRBV5-1 and TRBJ2-2; D remains unclear. The germline gives CDR1 SGHRS, CDR2 YFSETQ. CDR3 length: 15 amino acids. Trimming cost V 4 bases and J 3 bases, with 13 bases left between them. DNA of the CDR3: TGCGCCAGCAGCGCGGCCACCACATACACCGGGGAGCTGTTTTTT. Its protein is CASSAATTYTGELFF.

This clonotype has at least ten counts. The CDR3 nucleotides are TGCAGTGCTGGATGGGAGAACACTGAAGCTTTCTTT. Translated, it gives CSAGWENTEAFF. This chain uses TRBV20-1 with TRBJ1-1; no clear D. The germline V gene encodes CDR1 DFQATT and CDR2 SNEGSKA (reference sequence). V lost 5 bases, J lost 1 base, and 8 bases lay in between. The CDR3 runs 12 residues.

This clonotype was counted only a few times. The V call is TRBV2, the J call TRBJ2-7; 7 bases fit TRBD2. The germline V gene encodes CDR1 SNHLY and CDR2 FYNNEI. The CDR3 is 15 residues long. The trim removed 5 bases at V and 3 bases at J, leaving 10 bases unmatched. CDR3 in DNA: TGTGCCAGCAGTTTCCAAGCGGGGTCGGGCTACGAGCAGTACTTC. As protein: CASSFQAGSGYEQYF.

V usage is TRBV5-4 and J usage is TRBJ1-5; perhaps TRBD1 as D (5 bases). This CDR3 has 17 residues. V lost 7 bases to trimming and J lost 3 bases, with 23 bases between them. In germline, CDR1 is SGHNT, CDR2 YYREEE (reference sequence). CDR3 in amino acids: CASGPRGLEGPNQPQHF. The CDR3 DNA reads as TGTGCCAGCGGCCCGAGGGGACTAGAGGGACCCAATCAGCCCCAGCATTTT.

Concerning this clonotype: Likely a read error: the CDR3 ends without its conserved phenylalanine or tryptophan. The DNA is left out, because the CDR3 cannot be placed on it with certainty; the CDR3 is given as TCRdb lists it. This rearrangement joins TRBV7-9 to TRBJ2-1; the D call TRBD2 from the table was never checked on the DNA. The CDR3 spans 9 residues, counting both ends. Germline V CDR1 and CDR2: SEHNR, FQNEAQ (reference sequence). CDR3 sequence: CASRKGLAG.

This clonotype has at least ten counts. The V call is TRBV20-1, the J call TRBJ1-6; 8 bases match TRBD1. Germline CDR1 DFQATT, CDR2 SNEGSKA (reference sequence). CDR3 size: 15 residues. This CDR3 is CGIIRTGFSNSPLHF. DNA of the CDR3: TGCGGGATCATACGGACAGGGTTTTCGAATTCACCCCTCCACTTT.

This clonotype was counted ten times or more. V gene TRBV9 combines with J gene TRBJ1-1; a possible D gene is TRBD1 (5 bases). Germline V gene lookup returns CDR1 SGDLS and CDR2 YYNGEE. The CDR3 runs 15 residues. Trimming cost V 0 bases and J 2 bases, with 11 bases left between them. CDR3: CASSVEPGLNTEAFF. The CDR3 bases are TGTGCCAGCAGCGTAGAGCCGGGGCTAAACACTGAAGCTTTCTTT.

This clonotype was observed a handful of times. The chain is built from TRBV25-1 and TRBJ1-1; D is ambiguous. V was clipped by 8 bases and J by 1 base, with 23 bases between them. The CDR3 runs 17 residues. The germline V gene encodes CDR1 MGHDK and CDR2 SYGVNS. The CDR3 spells CASSPVVLMATNTEAFF. The CDR3 nucleotides read TGTGCCAGCTCACCTGTGGTTCTAATGGCCACGAACACTGAAGCTTTCTTT.

There are many counts of this clonotype. The J gene is TRBJ2-5, the V gene TRBV5-1, with D perhaps TRBD1 (5 bases). Between the trimmed V and J ends, which lost 0 bases and 5 bases, there was a span of 14 bases. This CDR3 contains 15 residues. Germline CDR1 is SGHRS and CDR2 is YFSETQ. CDR3 DNA sequence: TGCGCCAGCAGCTTGGAAGCAGGGTTCGGGGAGACCCAGTACTTC. Translating it yields CASSLEAGFGETQYF.

The chain has TRBV6-6 and TRBJ2-7; 9 nucleotides line up with TRBD1. The CDR3 length is 13 residues. Germline values: CDR1 MNHNY, CDR2 SVGAGI (reference sequence). V shed 2 bases, J shed 12 bases, and the junction held 8 bases outside the gene matches. CDR3 coding DNA: TGTGCCAGCAGTTACGCCCGGACAGGGGTCTTGTACTTC. Protein: CASSYARTGVLYF.

This clonotype was detected many times. The chain recombines TRBV24-1 with TRBJ1-5; a weak D match, TRBD1 (6 bases). Germline V gene lookup returns CDR1 KGHDR and CDR2 SFDVKD. V gave up 8 bases and J gave up 1 base, with 11 bases separating them. The CDR3 runs to 14 residues. For the CDR3, the DNA is TGTGCCACCAAGAGCGGGGGCAGCAATCAGCCCCAGCATTTT. It yields the protein CATKSGGSNQPQHF.

This clonotype was counted at least ten times. The chain combines TRBV29-1 with TRBJ2-3; D gene uncertain. V dropped 4 bases and J dropped 1 base, with 9 bases sitting between them. The CDR3 is made up of 13 amino acids. Per the germline V gene, CDR1 is SQVTM and CDR2 is ANQGSEA. The CDR3 is CSVAVWGTDTQYF. As DNA, the CDR3 is TGCAGCGTTGCAGTTTGGGGCACAGATACGCAGTATTTT.

This clonotype was seen a few times. A much bigger clone sits one base away, suggesting this may be a read error. The CDR3 end shows no conserved phenylalanine or tryptophan, and so a read error is likely. This chain joins TRBV10-3 and TRBJ2-5; 9 bases line up with TRBD2. CDR1 and CDR2 (germline): ENHRY, SYGVKD. J lost 2 bases, V lost 5 bases, and 3 bases had no gene match. The CDR3 sequence is 14 residues long. The CDR3 loop reads CAISTSGRQETQYL. CDR3 DNA sequence: TGTGCCATCAGTACCAGCGGGAGGCAAGAGACCCAGTACCTC.

This clonotype was observed a single time. The rearrangement joins TRBV29-1 to TRBJ1-2; D is undetermined. V was trimmed by 8 bases and J by 7 bases, leaving 17 bases between them. The CDR3 loop spans 12 amino acids. Germline V gives CDR1 SQVTM, CDR2 ANQGSEA. This CDR3 reads CSSLAGGFGYTF. The CDR3, as DNA: TGCAGCAGTTTAGCGGGAGGGTTTGGCTACACCTTC.

This chain links TRBV12-3 or TRBV12-4 with TRBJ1-5, with 7 bases matching TRBD1. The CDR3 has 15 residues. V was clipped by 5 bases and J by 8 bases; unmatched bases: 12. In DNA, the CDR3 is TGTGCCAGCAGTCCCGACAGGGTACGGGTGGAGCCCCAGCATTTT. Encoded protein: CASSPDRVRVEPQHF.

The table lists this clonotype with many counts. The chain has TRBV25-1 and TRBJ2-6; D unresolved. Trimming shortened V by 3 bases and J by 0 bases, and 9 bases separated the two germline ends. This CDR3 region has 16 residues. Germline-derived CDR1 and CDR2 are MGHDK and SYGVNS. CDR3 region: CASSDPSSSGANVLTF. CDR3 DNA sequence: TGTGCCAGCAGTGATCCCTCGAGCTCTGGGGCCAACGTCCTGACTTTC.

The chain combines TRBV7-4 with TRBJ2-7; 7 bases fit TRBD2. Germline V gives CDR1 SGHVT, CDR2 SQSDAQ. The ends lost 3 bases at V and 6 bases at J; junction bases unmatched: 8. CDR3 length: 14 amino acids. The CDR3 DNA reads TGTGCCAGCAGCTTTGAGGGAGGGGAAAGCGAGCAGTACTTC. Its protein is CASSFEGGESEQYF.